Below, 26 T cell receptor beta chains from the same sample are listed, as sequenced in a study of shared T cell receptors in the human thymus. Sequencing used immunoSEQ multiplex PCR; TCRdb keeps in-frame clones, though not all of them. The sample lists 700,000 or so clones, over 75% occurring once. The sample was also reused in another study, on human thymus T cells.

The sequenced sample consisted of thymocytes. Receptors originate from a girl less than two years old with a congenital heart defect.

V is TRBV28 and J is TRBJ2-3, with 9 bases aligning to TRBD1. The V gene end was trimmed by 4 bases and the J gene end by 6 bases; junction bases not matched to a gene: 32. CDR1 is MDHEN and CDR2 is SYDVKM in the germline V gene. This CDR3 contains 23 residues. CDR3 sequence reads: CASSYMGYYGIMDRGPRGDTQYF. The CDR3 nucleotides read TGTGCCAGCAGTTATATGGGGTACTATGGAATAATGGACAGGGGCCCCCGGGGGGATACGCAGTATTTT.

V gene TRBV19 combines with J gene TRBJ2-7, with D perhaps TRBD1 (6 bases). The CDR3 runs to 18 residues. Germline V CDR1 and CDR2: LNHDA, SQIVND (reference sequence). V lost 3 bases to trimming and J lost 4 bases, with 25 bases between them. This chain's CDR3 is CASSIRLPNRVYQYEQYF. DNA for the CDR3: TGTGCCAGTAGTATCCGCCTTCCCAACAGGGTGTATCAATACGAGCAGTACTTC.

This clone came up once. V gene TRBV7-2 combines with J gene TRBJ1-1, with D unresolved. Germline lookup yields CDR1 SGHTA and CDR2 FQGNSA. The CDR3 loop spans 13 amino acids. Trimming pared 4 bases from V and 2 bases from J, leaving 8 bases between. The DNA for the CDR3 is TGTGCCAGCAGCTCCCAGGTTAACACTGAAGCTTTCTTT. It yields the protein CASSSQVNTEAFF.

V is TRBV7-9 and J is TRBJ1-1; D remains unclear. Deletions cut 4 bases from V and 3 bases from J, with 9 bases between. This CDR3 contains 13 residues. Germline V CDR1 and CDR2: SEHNR, FQNEAQ (reference sequence). CDR3 in amino acids: CASSSLRDTEAFF. CDR3 sequence (DNA): TGTGCCAGCAGCTCCTTGCGGGACACTGAAGCTTTCTTT.

V and J are TRBV4-1 and TRBJ2-2; 7 bases agree with TRBD2. V shed 4 bases and J 8 bases; nucleotides not matched to a gene: 16. This CDR3 contains 17 residues. The germline V gene has CDR1 MGHRA and CDR2 YSYEKL. CDR3 protein: CASSPLLAAPPGGELFF. The CDR3 DNA is TGCGCCAGCAGCCCCCTTCTAGCGGCCCCTCCCGGGGGGGAGCTGTTTTTT.

V is TRBV5-4 and J is TRBJ1-4, with 7 bases that match TRBD1. V shed 3 bases and J 11 bases; nucleotides not matched to a gene: 7. The CDR3 totals 13 residues. Germline CDR1 is SGHNT and CDR2 is YYREEE (reference sequence). The CDR3 spells CASSSDRDGKLFF. The CDR3 nucleotides are TGTGCCAGCAGCTCCGACAGGGATGGGAAACTGTTTTTT.

This chain links TRBV11-1 with TRBJ2-7; 7 bases match TRBD1. The CDR3 loop spans 12 amino acids. The germline V gene encodes CDR1 SGHAT and CDR2 FQDESV (reference sequence). V dropped 5 bases and J dropped 7; count of bases not matched to a gene: 5. The CDR3 region has the DNA TGTGCCAGCAGCCACAAGGACAGGGAGCAGTACTTC. It encodes CASSHKDREQYF.

This clone was observed a single time. The chain employs TRBV7-8 and TRBJ1-2; perhaps TRBD1 as D (6 bases). The V gene lost 9 bases and the J gene lost 1 base, with 12 bases spanning the gap. The CDR3 consists of 13 residues. CDR1 is SGHVS and CDR2 is FQNEAQ in the germline V gene. CDR3 protein: CARRGRDNYGYTF. CDR3 in DNA: TGTGCCAGGCGGGGGCGGGATAACTATGGCTACACCTTC.

J is TRBJ1-2 and V is TRBV7-6, with a weak D call TRBD1 (5 bases). The CDR3 contains 14 residues. Germline lookup yields CDR1 SGHVS and CDR2 FNYEAQ. Deletions cut 4 bases from V and 7 bases from J, with 16 bases between. The DNA for the CDR3 is TGTGCCAGCAGCTCTTATGTCAGGGTTGGTGGCTACACCTTC. Protein product: CASSSYVRVGGYTF.

The chain combines TRBV7-3 with TRBJ1-6; D gene unclear. Trimming removed 6 bases from V and 9 bases from J, with 18 bases in between. From germline, CDR1 is SGHTA and CDR2 FQGTGA. The CDR3 length is 15 residues. The DNA of the CDR3 is TGTGCCAGCAGGCCACCCCGGGGTGGCGGTTCACCCCTCCACTTT. Its translation is CASRPPRGGGSPLHF.

The chain carries TRBV28 and TRBJ1-6; TRBD1 agrees at 7 bases. V lost 5 bases to trimming and J lost 2 bases; unmatched junction nucleotides: 24. CDR3 length equals 22 residues. The germline gives CDR1 MDHEN, CDR2 SYDVKM. The CDR3 is CASSTTQTDREVQWPYNSPLHF. Here the CDR3 DNA reads TGTGCCAGCAGTACCACCCAGACAGACAGGGAGGTACAGTGGCCCTATAATTCACCCCTCCACTTT.

The table lists this clone with a few counts. Here the CDR3 reads CATSRDRSPTGRRLDEAFF. For the CDR3, the DNA is TGTGCCACCAGCAGAGATAGGAGCCCGACAGGGAGAAGACTGGATGAAGCTTTCTTT. The chain is built from TRBV15 and TRBJ1-1; TRBD1 matches 7 bases. This CDR3 contains 19 residues. CDR1 and CDR2 (germline): LNHNV, YYDKDF (reference sequence). V lost 0 bases to trimming and J lost 7 bases; unmatched junction nucleotides: 20.

The gene calls are TRBV11-2 and TRBJ1-4, with TRBD1 identical over 7 bases. Germline lookup yields CDR1 SGHAT and CDR2 FQNNGV. This CDR3 is 15 amino acids long. Unmatched junction bases numbered 6, after V lost 5 bases and J lost 3 bases. CDR3 nucleotides: TGTGCCAGCAGCCCCAGGGGGTTGGCTAATGAAAAACTGTTTTTT. This codes for CASSPRGLANEKLFF.

V usage is TRBV2 and J usage is TRBJ2-7, with D hard to call. Germline V CDR1 and CDR2: SNHLY, FYNNEI. This CDR3 contains 14 residues. V was pared by 7 bases and J by 0 bases, with 13 bases between. CDR3 sequence (DNA): TGTGCCAGCAAGCACAGTATTAGCTCCTACGAGCAGTACTTC. Protein sequence: CASKHSISSYEQYF.

The gene calls are TRBV11-2 and TRBJ1-6; the D is unclear. CDR3 size: 15 residues. CDR1 SGHAT and CDR2 FQNNGV come from the germline V gene. V lost 8 bases, J lost 0 bases, and 11 bases lay in between. CDR3 sequence (DNA): TGTGCCAGCGCTGGTACGAGCTCCTATAATTCACCCCTCCACTTT. The encoded protein is CASAGTSSYNSPLHF.

This chain uses TRBV5-4 with TRBJ1-4, with TRBD1 identical over 9 bases. Germline assignment: CDR1 SGHNT and CDR2 YYREEE (reference sequence). The CDR3 length is 17 residues. Trimming took 2 bases from V and 6 from J; bases not matched to a gene: 11. CDR3 region: CASSLIYPGQGDEKLFF. CDR3 in DNA: TGTGCCAGCAGCTTAATATACCCGGGACAGGGAGATGAAAAACTGTTTTTT. Together with reference TRBV5-4 and TRBJ1-4, the CDR3 gives the full variable domain: ETGVTQSPTHLIKTRGQQVTLRCSSQSGHNTVSWYQQALGQGPQFIFQYYREEENGRGNFPPRFSGLQFPNYSSELNVNALELDDSALYLCASSLIYPGQGDEKLFFGSGTQLSVL.

The V gene is TRBV5-4, the J gene TRBJ2-5; 8 bases fit TRBD1. CDR3 length: 18 amino acids. The J segment lost 7 bases and the V segment lost 1 base, leaving 18 bases of the junction unmatched. CDR1 and CDR2 (germline): SGHNT, YYREEE (reference sequence). The CDR3 DNA reads TGTGCCAGCAGCTTGCCAGTCAGTGGACAGGGAGTGATGGGGACCCAGTACTTC. Protein sequence: CASSLPVSGQGVMGTQYF.

This chain links TRBV18 with TRBJ1-1; D unclear. Trimming pared 4 bases from V and 0 bases from J, leaving 9 bases between. Per germline, CDR1 KGHSH and CDR2 LQKENI. The CDR3 loop spans 14 amino acids. Here the CDR3 reads CASSQEQVNTEAFF. The CDR3, as DNA: TGTGCCAGCTCACAAGAACAAGTGAACACTGAAGCTTTCTTT.

The gene calls are TRBV12-5 and TRBJ2-3; D might be TRBD2 (6 bases). Trimming removed 0 bases at V and 0 bases at J, with 25 bases between. The germline CDR1 and CDR2 sequences are LGHNT and FRNRAP. The CDR3 is made up of 21 amino acids. CDR3 region: CASGLVLRGGPGDISTDTQYF. CDR3 in DNA: TGTGCTAGTGGTTTGGTACTTCGTGGCGGACCGGGGGATATTAGCACAGATACGCAGTATTTT.

The CDR3 here is CASSPRGGFYNEQFF. DNA of the CDR3: TGCGCCAGCAGTCCCAGGGGTGGATTTTACAATGAGCAGTTCTTC. This chain joins TRBV10-2 and TRBJ2-1; maybe TRBD1 (6 bases). The ends were cut back, 5 bases at V and 4 bases at J, with 15 bases in the middle. This CDR3 spans 15 amino acids. CDR1 is WSHSY and CDR2 is SAAADI in the germline V gene.

This clone was recorded only once. The chain joins TRBV4-1 to TRBJ2-5; TRBD1 agrees at 7 bases. The J segment lost 3 bases and the V segment lost 2 bases, leaving 9 bases of the junction unmatched. CDR1 MGHRA and CDR2 YSYEKL come from the germline V gene. This CDR3 comprises 16 residues. The CDR3 sequence: CASSQSYRGREETQYF. CDR3 in DNA: TGCGCCAGCAGCCAATCATATAGGGGGCGCGAAGAGACCCAGTACTTC.

The chain couples TRBV30 to TRBJ1-2; TRBD1 is a possible D gene (6 bases). V was pared by 2 bases and J by 5 bases, with 15 bases between. Germline CDR1 GTSNPN, CDR2 SVGIG (reference sequence). The CDR3 length is 14 residues. The CDR3 region has the DNA TGTGCCTGGAGTTTAGGACAGTTTCTTTATGGCTACACCTTC. It yields the protein CAWSLGQFLYGYTF.

The gene calls are TRBV30 and TRBJ2-1; TRBD2 agrees at 10 bases. Germline trimming cut 1 base from V and 2 bases from J; bases unmatched to any gene: 26. CDR1 and CDR2 from the germline V gene are GTSNPN and SVGIG (reference sequence). The CDR3 runs 23 residues. The CDR3 reads CAWSAHPRSGSILAGDPYNEQFF. CDR3 DNA: TGTGCCTGGAGTGCCCACCCTCGGTCCGGGTCGATTCTAGCGGGGGACCCCTACAATGAGCAGTTCTTC.

The chain recombines TRBV28 with TRBJ1-2; D unresolved. Trimming cost V 3 bases and J 0 bases, with 20 bases left between them. Germline values: CDR1 MDHEN, CDR2 SYDVKM. This CDR3 contains 18 residues. The CDR3 region has the DNA TGTGCCAGCAGTTTTGGCTACAGAAACCGGAATACTAACTATGGCTACACCTTC. It codes for CASSFGYRNRNTNYGYTF.

This clone has only one observation. This chain links TRBV4-1 with TRBJ2-5, with TRBD2 matching over 8 bases. This CDR3 region has 16 residues. V lost 4 bases and J lost 1; bases outside the gene matches: 8. Per the germline V gene, CDR1 is MGHRA and CDR2 is YSYEKL. The CDR3 reads CASSPPGGGTQETQYF. In nucleotides, the CDR3 is TGCGCCAGCAGCCCCCCCGGGGGGGGTACCCAAGAGACCCAGTACTTC.

V gene TRBV5-1 combines with J gene TRBJ2-1; 11 bases are a match to TRBD2. This CDR3 has 14 residues. V lost 4 bases and J lost 5; bases outside the gene matches: 2. Germline V gives CDR1 SGHRS, CDR2 YFSETQ. DNA for the CDR3: TGCGCCAGCAGCATACTAGCGGGGGACAATGAGCAGTTCTTC. Residues: CASSILAGDNEQFF.